The 16 T cell receptor beta chains below come from one sample, sequenced in a study of shared clonotypes between healthy human individuals. Clones were read by immunoSEQ multiplex PCR, and TCRdb kept only the in-frame ones, dropping some. Among some 2,500,000 clones listed, less than 95% were seen once. Sequenced material: naive CD4+ T cells from PBMCs. As for subset: CD45RA+ positively selected. Source of these receptors: a man younger than 30 in good health. Some clones in this sample may be carry-over from other donors' samples.

To note about this clone: The same CDR3 is also encoded by other DNA sequences in this sample. The chain has TRBV9 and TRBJ2-7, with D unresolved. Germline CDR1 SGDLS, CDR2 YYNGEE. Trimming took 4 bases from V and 1 from J, leaving 15 bases between them. The CDR3 consists of 15 residues. The CDR3 sequence is CASSPRQGSSYEQYF. CDR3 sequence (DNA): TGTGCCAGCAGCCCCCGCCAAGGCTCTTCCTACGAGCAGTACTTC.

The rearrangement links TRBV11-2 to TRBJ1-2, with TRBD1 as a possible D gene (5 bases). The CDR3 loop spans 14 amino acids. CDR1 is SGHAT, CDR2 FQNNGV, per germline. Trimming pared 6 bases from V and 0 bases from J, leaving 11 bases between. The CDR3 loop is CASRGTAANYGYTF. CDR3 nucleotides: TGTGCCAGCAGGGGGACGGCAGCTAACTATGGCTACACCTTC.

This chain joins TRBV2 and TRBJ1-1, with D tentatively TRBD1 (6 bases). In germline, CDR1 is SNHLY, CDR2 FYNNEI. The CDR3 extends over 14 amino acids. The V end lost 8 bases, the J end lost 4 bases, and 17 bases lay between the germline ends. CDR3 amino acids: CASCLDRAGTEAFF. The CDR3 coding sequence is TGTGCCAGCTGTTTGGACAGAGCAGGCACTGAAGCTTTCTTT.

The chain joins TRBV5-6 to TRBJ2-5; perhaps D is TRBD1 or TRBD2 (5 bases each). Germline V gene lookup returns CDR1 SGHDT and CDR2 YYEEEE. With 4 bases removed from V and 1 base from J, the gap between germline ends came to 20 bases. The CDR3 contains 17 residues. CDR3 loop: CASSAPGSAVTQETQYF. CDR3 DNA: TGTGCCAGCAGCGCCCCAGGGTCAGCGGTGACCCAAGAGACCCAGTACTTC.

V is TRBV13 and J is TRBJ2-6; D is perhaps TRBD1 (6 bases). The germline V gene has CDR1 PRHDT and CDR2 FYEKMQ (reference sequence). The V and J ends lost 8 bases and 0 bases respectively, with 11 bases between them. There are 15 residues in the CDR3. The CDR3 is CASDRHSSGANVLTF. The CDR3 nucleotides read TGTGCCAGCGACAGGCACAGCTCTGGGGCCAACGTCCTGACTTTC.

The CDR3 spells CATSRDIQGPPQHF. The CDR3 nucleotides are TGTGCCACCAGCAGAGATATTCAGGGCCCGCCCCAGCATTTT. J is TRBJ1-5 and V is TRBV15; D is possibly TRBD1 (5 bases). Trimming took off 0 bases at V and 9 bases at J, with 12 bases between the two ends. This CDR3 has 14 residues. In germline, CDR1 is LNHNV, CDR2 YYDKDF (reference sequence). The full variable domain, rest sourced from reference TRBV15 and TRBJ1-5, is DAMVIQNPRYQVTQFGKPVTLSCSQTLNHNVMYWYQQKSSQAPKLLFHYYDKDFNNEADTPDNFQSRRPNTSFCFLDIRSPGLGDTAMYLCATSRDIQGPPQHFGDGTRLSIL.

This chain's CDR3 is CASSYRQGYEQYF. The CDR3, as DNA: TGTGCCAGTAGTTACCGACAGGGCTACGAGCAGTACTTC. J is TRBJ2-7 and V is TRBV19, with 7 nucleotides matching TRBD1. The CDR3 runs 13 residues. The germline V gene encodes CDR1 LNHDA and CDR2 SQIVND (reference sequence). The trim removed 5 bases at V and 3 bases at J, leaving 4 bases unmatched.

Here the CDR3 reads CASSPGGGHTEAFF. In DNA form, the CDR3 reads TGTGCCAGCAGCCCGGGGGGGGGCCACACTGAAGCTTTCTTT. This chain joins TRBV5-4 and TRBJ1-1, with D possibly matching TRBD1 (6 bases). This CDR3 spans 14 amino acids. Germline values: CDR1 SGHNT, CDR2 YYREEE (reference sequence). Trimming removed 4 bases from V and 3 bases from J, with 13 bases in between. Complete variable domain (other parts from reference TRBV5-4 and TRBJ1-1): ETGVTQSPTHLIKTRGQQVTLRCSSQSGHNTVSWYQQALGQGPQFIFQYYREEENGRGNFPPRFSGLQFPNYSSELNVNALELDDSALYLCASSPGGGHTEAFFGQGTRLTVV.

This clone showed up just once. The chain has TRBV2 and TRBJ2-3; possible D gene TRBD1, 6 bases. Germline-derived CDR1 and CDR2 are SNHLY and FYNNEI. The CDR3 runs to 13 residues. Trimming removed 6 bases from V and 4 bases from J, with 11 bases in between. The DNA for the CDR3 is TGTGCCAGCAGGGGGGCCAAGGCAGATACGCAGTATTTT. It encodes CASRGAKADTQYF.

V usage is TRBV11-3 and J usage is TRBJ2-5; 9 nucleotides match TRBD2. Germline loops: CDR1 SGHNT, CDR2 YENEEA. Trimming cost V 1 base and J 3 bases; bases outside gene matches: 9. The CDR3 runs 17 residues. The CDR3 protein is CASSLGNRLAAEETQYF. The DNA of the CDR3 is TGTGCCAGCAGCTTAGGGAACCGACTAGCGGCCGAAGAGACCCAGTACTTC.

V gene TRBV21-1 combines with J gene TRBJ2-7; TRBD1 was called by the table and not checked on the DNA. TRBV21-1 is a documented pseudogene. The CDR3 consists of 17 residues. The CDR3 sequence is CASSKARGQDLSYEQYF. In nucleotides, the CDR3 is TGTGCCAGCAGCAAAGCGCGAGGACAGGACTTATCTTACGAGCAGTACTTC.

The chain links TRBV19 to TRBJ2-1, with 9 bases fitting TRBD1. The germline V gene encodes CDR1 LNHDA and CDR2 SQIVND (reference sequence). V lost 3 bases to trimming and J lost 8 bases; unmatched junction nucleotides: 8. This CDR3 comprises 15 residues. The CDR3 bases are TGTGCCAGTAGTATCAACGGACAGGGGAGCGATGAGCAGTTCTTC. Translating it yields CASSINGQGSDEQFF.

In DNA form, the CDR3 reads TGTGCCAGCTCACTGGGTACCCCAGTGGGGGAGCAGTACTTC. This codes for CASSLGTPVGEQYF. The rearrangement links TRBV18 to TRBJ2-7; D gene unclear. Trimming pared 4 bases from V and 7 bases from J, leaving 17 bases between. The CDR3 loop spans 14 amino acids. Germline-derived CDR1 and CDR2 are KGHSH and LQKENI.

This clone has just one count. The chain couples TRBV2 to TRBJ2-5, with 9 bases aligning to TRBD1. CDR1 and CDR2 (germline): SNHLY, FYNNEI. The CDR3 has 14 amino acids. The ends lost 5 bases at V and 5 bases at J; junction bases unmatched: 6. The CDR3 nucleotides read TGTGCCAGCAGTCCCGACAGGGGGTGGGAGACCCAGTACTTC. This gives the protein CASSPDRGWETQYF.

The V gene is TRBV11-2, the J gene TRBJ2-7; D is possibly TRBD2 (6 bases). Germline-derived CDR1 and CDR2 are SGHAT and FQNNGV. This CDR3 has 14 residues. V dropped 5 bases and J dropped 3 bases, with 14 bases sitting between them. CDR3 bases: TGTGCCAGCAGCCAGGCGGGGCGGCTCTACGAGCAGTACTTC. Its protein is CASSQAGRLYEQYF.

The chain joins TRBV5-4 to TRBJ1-2; 10 bases agree with TRBD1. The CDR3 sequence is 14 residues long. Germline trimming cut 4 bases from V and 6 bases from J; bases unmatched to any gene: 6. Per germline, CDR1 SGHNT and CDR2 YYREEE (reference sequence). The CDR3 spells CASSKPGQGNGYTF. Here the CDR3 DNA reads TGTGCCAGCAGCAAACCGGGACAGGGGAATGGCTACACCTTC.